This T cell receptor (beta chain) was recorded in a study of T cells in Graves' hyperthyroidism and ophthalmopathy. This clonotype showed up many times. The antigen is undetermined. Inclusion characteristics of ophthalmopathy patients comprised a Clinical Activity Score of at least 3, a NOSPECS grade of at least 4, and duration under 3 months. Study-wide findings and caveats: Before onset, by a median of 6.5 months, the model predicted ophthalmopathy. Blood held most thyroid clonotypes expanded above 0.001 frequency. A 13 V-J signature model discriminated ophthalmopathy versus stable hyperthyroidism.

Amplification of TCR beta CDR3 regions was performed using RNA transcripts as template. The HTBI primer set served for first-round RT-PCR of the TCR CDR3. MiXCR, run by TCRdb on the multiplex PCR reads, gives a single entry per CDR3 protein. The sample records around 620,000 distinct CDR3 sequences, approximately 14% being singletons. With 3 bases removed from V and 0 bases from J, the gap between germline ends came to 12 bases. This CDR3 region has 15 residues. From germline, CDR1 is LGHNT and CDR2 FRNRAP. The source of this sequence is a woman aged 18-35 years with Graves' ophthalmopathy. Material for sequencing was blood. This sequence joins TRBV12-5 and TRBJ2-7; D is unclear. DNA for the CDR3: TGTGCTAGTGGTTTACCAAACACGCTCTCCTACGAGCAGTACTTC. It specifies CASGLPNTLSYEQYF.